This TCR beta chain was captured by sequencing in a study of blood T cell repertoires in COVID-19. Trimming shortened V by 0 bases and J by 12 bases, and 21 bases separated the two germline ends. The length of the CDR3 is 15 residues. CDR1 and CDR2 (germline): SGHRS, YFSETQ. The data were produced by immunoSEQ multiplex PCR, yet TCRdb's version contains in-frame clones alone and is incomplete. The sample yields roughly 100,000 clones, 86% seen once. This chain uses TRBV5-1 with TRBJ1-2; D may be TRBD1 (5 bases). Specimen: peripheral blood. The origin of this receptor is a woman older than 75 with acute or convalescent COVID-19. In nucleotides, the CDR3 is TGCGCCAGCAGCTTGGACTCGGGACTCTTCCGGGGGAACACCTTC. This codes for CASSLDSGLFRGNTF.